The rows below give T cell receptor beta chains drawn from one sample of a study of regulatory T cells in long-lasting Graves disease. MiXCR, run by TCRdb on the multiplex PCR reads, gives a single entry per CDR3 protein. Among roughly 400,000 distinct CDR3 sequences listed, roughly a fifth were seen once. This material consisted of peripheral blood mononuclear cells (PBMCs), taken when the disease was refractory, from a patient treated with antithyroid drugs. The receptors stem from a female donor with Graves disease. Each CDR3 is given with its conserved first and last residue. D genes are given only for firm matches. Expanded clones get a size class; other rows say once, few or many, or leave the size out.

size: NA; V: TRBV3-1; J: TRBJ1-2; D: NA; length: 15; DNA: TGTGCCAGCAGCCAAGATCCCAGGGCCTCGGAAGGCTACACCTTC; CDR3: CASSQDPRASEGYTF
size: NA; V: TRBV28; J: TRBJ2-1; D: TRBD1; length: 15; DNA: TGTGCCAGCACCCCCCCCAACAGGGGGCACAATGAGCAGTTCTTC; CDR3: CASTPPNRGHNEQFF
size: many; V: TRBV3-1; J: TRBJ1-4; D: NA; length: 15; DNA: TGTGCCAGCAGCCAAGACAGCAGCTTTAATGAAAAACTGTTTTTT; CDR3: CASSQDSSFNEKLFF
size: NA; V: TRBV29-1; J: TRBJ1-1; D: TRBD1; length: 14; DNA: TGCAGCGTCGGACAGGGATACATGAACACTAAAGCTTTCTTT; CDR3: CSVGQGYMNTKAFF
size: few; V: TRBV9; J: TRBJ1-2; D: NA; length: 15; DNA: TGTGCCAGCAGCCCTTCCGGGGGTGTTTTGGATGGCTACACCTTC; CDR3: CASSPSGGVLDGYTF
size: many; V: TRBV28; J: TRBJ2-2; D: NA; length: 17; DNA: TGTGCCAGCAGTTTCCGGGACCCAGGGACGAACACCGGGGAGCTGTTTTTT; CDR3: CASSFRDPGTNTGELFF
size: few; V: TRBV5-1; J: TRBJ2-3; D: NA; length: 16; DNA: TGCGCCAGCAGCTTGGGCAACAGAGTTAACACAGATACGCAGTATTTT; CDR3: CASSLGNRVNTDTQYF
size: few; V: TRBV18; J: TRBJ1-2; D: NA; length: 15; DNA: TGTGCCAGCTCCCCCGGGAAGGGGACCGACTATGGCTACACCTTC; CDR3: CASSPGKGTDYGYTF
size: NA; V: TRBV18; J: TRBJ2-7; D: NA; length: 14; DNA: TGTGCCAGCTCACAAACTGAGACTCGGACCGAGCAGTACTTC; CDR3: CASSQTETRTEQYF
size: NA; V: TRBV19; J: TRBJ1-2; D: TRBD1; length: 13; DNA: TGTGCCGGTAGCCTGGACAGGGAGGGCGGCTACACCTTC; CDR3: CAGSLDREGGYTF
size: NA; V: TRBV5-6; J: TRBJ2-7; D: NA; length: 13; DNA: TGTGCCAGCAGCCCCGGACTATTACACGAGCAGTACTTC; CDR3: CASSPGLLHEQYF
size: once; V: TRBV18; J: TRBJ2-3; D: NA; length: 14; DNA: TGTGCCAGCACGCCGGGACCGACGACAGATACGCAGTATTTT; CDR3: CASTPGPTTDTQYF
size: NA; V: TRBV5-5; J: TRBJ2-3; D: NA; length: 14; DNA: TGTGCCAGCAGCCAAGAGGCAGCCACAGATACGCAGTATTTT; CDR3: CASSQEAATDTQYF
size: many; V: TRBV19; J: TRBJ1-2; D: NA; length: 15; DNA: TGTGCCAGTAGTCTTGGACCGGGACTCAGGGATGGCTACACCTTC; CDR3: CASSLGPGLRDGYTF
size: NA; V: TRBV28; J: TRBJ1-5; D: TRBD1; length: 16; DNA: TGTGCCAGCAGTGTAACCGGGACAGGGCTGACTCAGCCCCAGCATTTT; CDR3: CASSVTGTGLTQPQHF
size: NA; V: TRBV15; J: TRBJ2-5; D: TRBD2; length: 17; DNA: TGTGCCACCAGCACCCGGAGGGGACTAGCGGCCCAAGAGACCCAGTACTTC; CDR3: CATSTRRGLAAQETQYF
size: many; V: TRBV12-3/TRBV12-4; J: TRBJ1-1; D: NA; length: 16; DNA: TGTGCCAGCAGTTTTGAGGGCACGAGACATCCTACTGAAGCTTTCTTT; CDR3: CASSFEGTRHPTEAFF
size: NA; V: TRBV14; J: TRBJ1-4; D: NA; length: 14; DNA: TGTGCCAGCAGCCAACAGGGATATAATGAAAAACTGTTTTTT; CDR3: CASSQQGYNEKLFF
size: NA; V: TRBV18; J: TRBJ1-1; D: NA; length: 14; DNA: TGTGCCAGCTCACCCTGGGTTGATAAGACTGAAGCTTTCTTT; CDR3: CASSPWVDKTEAFF
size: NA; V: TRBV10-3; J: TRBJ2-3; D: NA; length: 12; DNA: TGTGCCATCAGTGAACTCCGAAGTGTGCAGTATTTT; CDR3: CAISELRSVQYF
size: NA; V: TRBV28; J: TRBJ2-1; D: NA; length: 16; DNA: TGTGCCAGCAGCTTTGCCGGTTATGGGCTCGACAATGAGCAGTTCTTC; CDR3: CASSFAGYGLDNEQFF
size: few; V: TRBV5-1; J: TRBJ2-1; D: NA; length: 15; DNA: TGCGCCAGCAGCTTGGTGGCAGGGCCCTACAATGAGCAGTTCTTC; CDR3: CASSLVAGPYNEQFF
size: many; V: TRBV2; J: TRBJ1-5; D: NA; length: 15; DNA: TGTGCCAGCAGTGAGGAATGGCGGGGAGCTGAACCCCAGCATTTT; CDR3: CASSEEWRGAEPQHF
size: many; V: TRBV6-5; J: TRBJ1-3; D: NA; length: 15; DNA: TGTGCCAGCAGTTACTCGCCCGGGTTGGGAAACACCATATATTTT; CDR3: CASSYSPGLGNTIYF
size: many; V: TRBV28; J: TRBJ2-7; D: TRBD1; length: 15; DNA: TGTGCCAGCAGTCCACCGGACAGGGGCTACCACGAGCAGTACTTC; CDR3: CASSPPDRGYHEQYF
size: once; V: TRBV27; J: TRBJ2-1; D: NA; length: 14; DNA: TGTGCCAGCAGCATAAAAAGGGGGTGGCATGAGCAGTTCTTC; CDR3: CASSIKRGWHEQFF
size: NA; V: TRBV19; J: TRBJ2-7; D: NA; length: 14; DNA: TGTGCCAGTAGTATAGTTCTGACTGACTCAGAGCAGTACTTC; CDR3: CASSIVLTDSEQYF